These 17 T cell receptor beta chains share one sample of origin, sequenced in a study of blood T cell repertoires in COVID-19. Assay: immunoSEQ multiplex PCR; the TCRdb copy retains only in-frame clones and omits some. This repertoire shows some 300,000 clones, about 90% found once; its top ten account for over 5%. Sequenced sample: peripheral blood. The receptors here all came from a woman aged 50 to 60 with COVID-19, enrolled during active disease.

This chain uses TRBV24-1 with TRBJ1-4; D is perhaps TRBD1 (5 bases). CDR1 and CDR2 from the germline V gene are KGHDR and SFDVKD. CDR3 length: 14 amino acids. Trimming took off 2 bases at V and 6 bases at J, with 9 bases between the two ends. CDR3 region: CATSDSRDYEKLFF. The DNA of the CDR3 is TGTGCCACCAGTGATTCCAGGGATTATGAAAAACTGTTTTTT.

This clone occurred once. The chain links TRBV11-1 to TRBJ2-7, with 10 positions matching TRBD1. After removal of 3 bases from V and 5 bases from J, the junction contained 7 bases not matched to a gene. In germline, CDR1 is SGHAT, CDR2 FQDESV (reference sequence). This CDR3 is built from 15 residues. The chain's CDR3 is CASSFQTGGYHEQYF. CDR3 nucleotides: TGTGCCAGCAGCTTCCAGACAGGGGGCTACCACGAGCAGTACTTC.

The CDR3 DNA reads as TGTGCCAGCAGCGTAGGGACAGGGAGGTTTGGAAACACCATATATTTT. The encoded protein is CASSVGTGRFGNTIYF. V and J are TRBV9 and TRBJ1-3; 8 bases are a match to TRBD1. CDR3 size: 16 residues. J lost 3 bases, V lost 0 bases, and 5 bases had no gene match. Germline loops: CDR1 SGDLS, CDR2 YYNGEE.

The chain links TRBV18 to TRBJ1-2; 7 bases are a match to TRBD1. The V gene end was trimmed by 1 base and the J gene end by 7 bases; junction bases not matched to a gene: 6. Germline assignment: CDR1 KGHSH and CDR2 LQKENI. This CDR3 spans 14 amino acids. The CDR3 DNA reads TGTGCCAGCTCACCACAAGGGGGCGTCTTTGGCTACACCTTC. Encoded protein: CASSPQGGVFGYTF.

The chain combines TRBV7-3 with TRBJ1-5; weak D call: TRBD1 (5 bases). The CDR3 loop spans 13 amino acids. Between the trimmed V and J ends, which lost 3 bases and 6 bases, there was a span of 9 bases. In germline, CDR1 is SGHTA, CDR2 FQGTGA. CDR3 in amino acids: CASSLEGSQPQHF. The CDR3 bases are TGTGCCAGCAGCTTGGAGGGGAGTCAGCCCCAGCATTTT.

This clone was counted once. Other DNA sequences in the same sample also yield this CDR3. The chain has TRBV30 and TRBJ1-1, with no clear D. This CDR3 spans 13 amino acids. The germline V gene has CDR1 GTSNPN and CDR2 SVGIG (reference sequence). V was cut by 2 bases and J by 1 base, with 8 bases left in between. The DNA of the CDR3 is TGTGCCTGGAGTTTAGGCGGGAACACTGAAGCTTTCTTT. Protein product: CAWSLGGNTEAFF.

V gene TRBV2 combines with J gene TRBJ1-6; unclear D gene. Per germline, CDR1 SNHLY and CDR2 FYNNEI. This CDR3 comprises 14 residues. V dropped 3 bases and J dropped 5 bases, with 8 bases sitting between them. The CDR3 DNA follows: TGTGCCAGCAGTGATGTCGGTGATAATTCACCCCTCCACTTT. It is translated as CASSDVGDNSPLHF.

V is TRBV5-4 and J is TRBJ2-7, with 11 bases fitting TRBD1. V lost 4 bases and J lost 0; bases outside the gene matches: 6. CDR3 size: 16 residues. CDR1 and CDR2 (germline): SGHNT, YYREEE (reference sequence). The CDR3 loop is CASSRGGTGGSYEQYF. CDR3 nucleotides: TGTGCCAGCAGCCGGGGCGGGACAGGGGGCTCCTACGAGCAGTACTTC.

This rearrangement joins TRBV18 to TRBJ1-4; possible D gene TRBD1, 6 bases. The germline V gene has CDR1 KGHSH and CDR2 LQKENI. This CDR3 has 15 residues. Trimming removed 6 bases from V and 4 bases from J, with 15 bases in between. The CDR3 DNA sequence: TGTGCCAGCTCCCTTGGACAGCTGAGTAATGAAAAACTGTTTTTT. This codes for CASSLGQLSNEKLFF.

The chain couples TRBV10-3 to TRBJ2-7; 8 bases are a match to TRBD2. Trimming removed 8 bases from V and 3 bases from J; junction bases left unmatched: 9. The CDR3 is 14 residues long. CDR1 is ENHRY, CDR2 SYGVKD, per germline. The CDR3 is CAIQGSGGFYEQYF. CDR3 DNA: TGTGCCATCCAGGGCTCGGGAGGGTTCTACGAGCAGTACTTC.

This chain connects TRBV3-1 (or the pseudogene TRBV3-2) to TRBJ2-1; possible D gene TRBD1, 6 bases. V lost 0 bases to trimming and J lost 1 base, with 10 bases between them. The CDR3 length is 16 residues. Looked up from germline, CDR1 is LGHDT and CDR2 is YNNKEL (reference sequence). CDR3 in DNA: TGTGCCAGCAGCCAAGAGGGGACACAATCCTACAATGAGCAGTTCTTC. This codes for CASSQEGTQSYNEQFF.

This chain uses TRBV5-4 with TRBJ2-1; D is unclear. Per germline, CDR1 SGHNT and CDR2 YYREEE (reference sequence). This CDR3 contains 11 residues. Trimming removed 2 bases at V and 8 bases at J, with 5 bases between. CDR3 DNA sequence: TGTGCCAGCAGCTTACTATATGAGCAGTTCTTC. The encoded protein is CASSLLYEQFF.

The J gene is TRBJ1-1, the V gene TRBV9, with D tentatively TRBD1 (6 bases). CDR3 size: 14 residues. V lost 0 bases and J 4 bases, leaving 10 bases between the germline ends. CDR1 is SGDLS, CDR2 YYNGEE, per germline. The DNA for the CDR3 is TGTGCCAGCAGCGTAGGGGGCAGGGGCACTGAAGCTTTCTTT. As protein: CASSVGGRGTEAFF.

The chain employs TRBV27 and TRBJ2-7; tentatively, D is TRBD1 (5 bases). V was pared by 2 bases and J by 3 bases, with 17 bases between. Germline V gene lookup returns CDR1 MNHEY and CDR2 SMNVEV (reference sequence). This CDR3 contains 16 residues. The CDR3 nucleotides read TGTGCCAGCAGTTTAAGTCCCGCACAGGCCAGCTACGAGCAGTACTTC. This encodes CASSLSPAQASYEQYF.

The V and J genes are TRBV10-3 and TRBJ2-1; 7 bases fit TRBD2. CDR3 length: 17 amino acids. Germline trimming cut 0 bases from V and 5 bases from J; bases unmatched to any gene: 10. The germline gives CDR1 ENHRY, CDR2 SYGVKD. In nucleotides, the CDR3 is TGTGCCATCAGTGAGTCCCCGGCGGGAGCTTTTGACAATGAGCAGTTCTTC. Translated: CAISESPAGAFDNEQFF.

In this sample, this clone turned up once. At the DNA level, this CDR3 is encoded by other sequences in the same sample as well. The J gene is TRBJ2-1, the V gene TRBV19; 8 nucleotides agree with TRBD1. Germline loops: CDR1 LNHDA, CDR2 SQIVND (reference sequence). The trim removed 3 bases at V and 6 bases at J, leaving 1 base unmatched. The CDR3 totals 13 residues. In DNA, the CDR3 is TGTGCCAGTAGTATCACAGGGGGCAATGAGCAGTTCTTC. Amino acids: CASSITGGNEQFF.

The chain links TRBV4-3 to TRBJ1-3; D is possibly TRBD1 (6 bases). V lost 0 bases to trimming and J lost 0 bases, with 15 bases between them. Per the germline V gene, CDR1 is LGHNA and CDR2 is YSLEER. This CDR3 contains 18 residues. This chain's CDR3 is CASSQDWFAGDSGNTIYF. The CDR3 DNA sequence: TGCGCCAGCAGCCAAGATTGGTTCGCAGGGGACTCTGGAAACACCATATATTTT.